The rows below give T cell receptor beta chains drawn from one sample of a study of CD8 T cells in Susac syndrome. TCRdb fed the immunoSEQ multiplex PCR reads into MiXCR, producing one record per CDR3 protein. The sample lists around 270,000 distinct CDR3 sequences, approximately 89% occurring once. The sequenced sample was CD8+ T cells from PBMCs. The receptors derive from a human donor with multiple sclerosis. Each CDR3 is given with its conserved first and last residue.

CASSDSLGGDEQFF	TRBJ2-1	TRBV6-4
CASSFGGLEQFF	TRBJ2-1	TRBV27
CASSYTGEVVYEQYF	TRBJ2-7	TRBV6-5
CASSLGVIPLRETQYF	TRBJ2-5	TRBV11-2
CASSDSSASGVSTQYF	TRBJ2-3	TRBV6-4
CASSFGGHNEQFF	TRBJ2-1	TRBV27
CASSRAFAAGDNEQFF	TRBJ2-1	TRBV7-2
CSARGDRDHEQYF	TRBJ2-7	TRBV20-1
CASSSRGETSGIDEQFF	TRBJ2-1	TRBV7-2
CASSPTLGNEQFF	TRBJ2-1	TRBV7-9
CATRADTGELFF	TRBJ2-2	TRBV24-1
CASRRSFRSNTEAFF	TRBJ1-1	TRBV27
CASSLSRTLFNQPQHF	TRBJ1-5	TRBV28
CASSLGGLYNEQFF	TRBJ2-1	TRBV7-9
CASSLALLGGTKTYEQYF	TRBJ2-7	TRBV11-2
CASSHVKGQTQYF	TRBJ2-5	TRBV5-6
CASSYSTGTLNTEAFF	TRBJ1-1	TRBV6-2/TRBV6-3
CASSWGTTTGNTIYF	TRBJ1-3	TRBV5-6
CASVPSGGVTDTQYF	TRBJ2-3	TRBV6-5
CAWSSRVPYEQYF	TRBJ2-7	TRBV30
CASSHVTRSPYEQYF	TRBJ2-7	TRBV23-1
CSATQTGLDYEQYF	TRBJ2-7	TRBV20-1
CASSEIRSETEVGAFF	TRBJ1-1	TRBV2
CASSDPISGRGTDTQYF	TRBJ2-3	TRBV7-3
CASSLLPRLAGGLQETQYF	TRBJ2-5	TRBV27
CASSHSRGGNTGELFF	TRBJ2-2	TRBV7-9
CASSVGGFSGNTIYF	TRBJ1-3	TRBV9
CASNLGTANTEAFF	TRBJ1-1	TRBV19
CASSLRQFDTDTQYF	TRBJ2-3	TRBV28
CASSLAGTPIYEQYF	TRBJ2-7	TRBV7-8
CSADVPGQASSYYGYTF	TRBJ1-2	TRBV20-1
CASADRVAYEQYF	TRBJ2-7	TRBV19
CASSSGTLNNEQFF	TRBJ2-1	TRBV27
CASSLGVAGDEQYF	TRBJ2-7	TRBV7-3